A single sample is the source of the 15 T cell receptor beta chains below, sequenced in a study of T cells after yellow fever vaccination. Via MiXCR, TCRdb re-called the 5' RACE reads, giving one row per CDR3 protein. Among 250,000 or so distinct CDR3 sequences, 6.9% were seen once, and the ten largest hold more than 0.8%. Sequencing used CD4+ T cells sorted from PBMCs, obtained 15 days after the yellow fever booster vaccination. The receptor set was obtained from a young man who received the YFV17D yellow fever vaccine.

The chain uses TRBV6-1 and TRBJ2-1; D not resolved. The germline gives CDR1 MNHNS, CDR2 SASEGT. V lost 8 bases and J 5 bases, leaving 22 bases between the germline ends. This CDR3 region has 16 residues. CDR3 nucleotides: TGTGCCAGCTCGCTATCTCCAGTTCCGGATAACAATGAGCAGTTCTTC. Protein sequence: CASSLSPVPDNNEQFF.

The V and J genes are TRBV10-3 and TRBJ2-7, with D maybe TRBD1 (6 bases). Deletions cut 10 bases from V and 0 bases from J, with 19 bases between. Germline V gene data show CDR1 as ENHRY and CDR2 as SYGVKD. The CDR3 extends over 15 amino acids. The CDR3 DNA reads TGTGCCACCCTTCCCCATCAGGGGTACTCCTACGAGCAGTACTTC. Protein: CATLPHQGYSYEQYF.

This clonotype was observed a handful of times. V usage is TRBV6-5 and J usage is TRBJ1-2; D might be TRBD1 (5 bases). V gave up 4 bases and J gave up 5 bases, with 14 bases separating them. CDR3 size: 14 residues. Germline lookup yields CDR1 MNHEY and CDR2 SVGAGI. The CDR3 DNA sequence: TGTGCCAGCAGTTCCCCCAGGGCAGGGTATGGCTACACCTTC. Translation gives CASSSPRAGYGYTF.

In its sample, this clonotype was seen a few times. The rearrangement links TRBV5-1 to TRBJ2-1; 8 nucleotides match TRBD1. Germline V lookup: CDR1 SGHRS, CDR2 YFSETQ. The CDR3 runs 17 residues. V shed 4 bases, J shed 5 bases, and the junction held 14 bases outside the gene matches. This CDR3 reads CASSASFPGTGDNEQFF. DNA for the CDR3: TGCGCCAGCAGCGCGAGCTTTCCCGGGACAGGAGACAATGAGCAGTTCTTC.

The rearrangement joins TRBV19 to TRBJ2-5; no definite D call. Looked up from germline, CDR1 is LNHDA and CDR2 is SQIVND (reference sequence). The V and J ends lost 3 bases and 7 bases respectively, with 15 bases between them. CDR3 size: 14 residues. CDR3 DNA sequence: TGTGCCAGTAGTATGAGGACGGCCGTTGGGACCCAGTACTTC. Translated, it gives CASSMRTAVGTQYF.

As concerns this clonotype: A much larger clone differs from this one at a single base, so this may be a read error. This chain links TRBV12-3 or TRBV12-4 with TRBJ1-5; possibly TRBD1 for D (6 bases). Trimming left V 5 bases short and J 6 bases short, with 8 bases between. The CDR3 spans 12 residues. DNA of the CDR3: TGTGCCAGCAGTCAGGGGTTTCAGCCCCAGCATTTT. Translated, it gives CASSQGFQPQHF.

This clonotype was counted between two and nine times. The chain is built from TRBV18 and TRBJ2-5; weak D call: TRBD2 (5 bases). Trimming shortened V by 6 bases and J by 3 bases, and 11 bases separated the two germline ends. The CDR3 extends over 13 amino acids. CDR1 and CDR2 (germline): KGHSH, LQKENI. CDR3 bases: TGTGCCAGCTCCACCAGCGGTGAAGAGACCCAGTACTTC. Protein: CASSTSGEETQYF.

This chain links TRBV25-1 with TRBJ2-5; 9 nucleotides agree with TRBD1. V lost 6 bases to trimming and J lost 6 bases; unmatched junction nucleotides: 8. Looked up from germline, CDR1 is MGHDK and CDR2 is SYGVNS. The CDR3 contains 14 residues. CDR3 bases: TGTGCCAGCAGGGGACAGGGTGTCGACAAGACCCAGTACTTC. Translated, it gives CASRGQGVDKTQYF.

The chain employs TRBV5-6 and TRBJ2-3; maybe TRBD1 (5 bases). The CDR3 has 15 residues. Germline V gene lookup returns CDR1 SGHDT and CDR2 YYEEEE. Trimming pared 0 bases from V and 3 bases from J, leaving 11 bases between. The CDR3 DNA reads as TGTGCCAGCAGCTTGGCCGGTAAGGGGACAGATACGCAGTATTTT. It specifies CASSLAGKGTDTQYF.

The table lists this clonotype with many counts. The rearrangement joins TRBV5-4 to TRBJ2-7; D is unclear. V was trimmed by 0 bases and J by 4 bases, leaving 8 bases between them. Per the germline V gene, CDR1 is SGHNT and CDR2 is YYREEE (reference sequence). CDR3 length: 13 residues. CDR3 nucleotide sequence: TGTGCCAGCAGCTTGGAGCCAACTTACGAGCAGTACTTC. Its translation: CASSLEPTYEQYF.

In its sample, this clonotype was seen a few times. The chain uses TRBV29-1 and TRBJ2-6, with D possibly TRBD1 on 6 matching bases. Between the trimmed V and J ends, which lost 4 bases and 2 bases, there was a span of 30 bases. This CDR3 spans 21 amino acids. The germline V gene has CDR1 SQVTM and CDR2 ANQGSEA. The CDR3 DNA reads TGCAGCGTTGTCCTCGAATTTCCGACAGGAAGTAAGGGTGCTGGGGCCAACGTCCTGACTTTC. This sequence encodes CSVVLEFPTGSKGAGANVLTF. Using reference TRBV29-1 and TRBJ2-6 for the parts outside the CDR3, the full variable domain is SAVISQKPSRDICQRGTSLTIQCQVDSQVTMMFWYRQQPGQSLTLIATANQGSEATYESGFVIDKFPISRPNLTFSTLTVSNMSPEDSSIYLCSVVLEFPTGSKGAGANVLTFGAGSRLTVL.

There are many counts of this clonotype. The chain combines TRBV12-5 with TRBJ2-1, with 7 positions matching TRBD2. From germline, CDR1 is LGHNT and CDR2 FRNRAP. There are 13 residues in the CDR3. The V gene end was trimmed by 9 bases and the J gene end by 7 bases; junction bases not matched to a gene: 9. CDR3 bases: TGTGCTAGCCTACTAGCGAACACGAATGAGCAGTTCTTC. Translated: CASLLANTNEQFF. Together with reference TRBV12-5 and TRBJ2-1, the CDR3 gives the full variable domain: DARVTQTPRHKVTEMGQEVTMRCQPILGHNTVFWYRQTMMQGLELLAYFRNRAPLDDSGMPKDRFSAEMPDATLATLKIQPSEPRDSAVYFCASLLANTNEQFFGPGTRLTVL.

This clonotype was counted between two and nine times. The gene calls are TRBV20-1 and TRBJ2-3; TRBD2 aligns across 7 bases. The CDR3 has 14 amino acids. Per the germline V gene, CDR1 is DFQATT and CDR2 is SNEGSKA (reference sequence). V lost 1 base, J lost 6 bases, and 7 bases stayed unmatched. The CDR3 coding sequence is TGCAGTGCTAGAGGTTGGGGGGGTGGCGATACGCAGTATTTT. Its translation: CSARGWGGGDTQYF.

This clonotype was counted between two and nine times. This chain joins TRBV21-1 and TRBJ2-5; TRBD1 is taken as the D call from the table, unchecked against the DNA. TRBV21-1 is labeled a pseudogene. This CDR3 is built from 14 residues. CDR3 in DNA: TGTGCCAGCAGGTCCCAGGGTTTTCAAGAGACCCAGTACTTC. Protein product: CASRSQGFQETQYF.

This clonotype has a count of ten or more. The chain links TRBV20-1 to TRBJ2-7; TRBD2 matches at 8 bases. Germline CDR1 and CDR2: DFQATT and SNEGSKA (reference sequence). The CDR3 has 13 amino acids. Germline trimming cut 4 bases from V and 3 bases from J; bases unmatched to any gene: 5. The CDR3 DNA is TGCAGTGCTATAGAAGCGGGAGTCTACGAGCAGTACTTC. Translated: CSAIEAGVYEQYF.